The T cell receptor beta chain under discussion was sequenced for a study of cytomegalovirus exposure and HLA in healthy donors. The overall study: Earlier results showed 90 million to 120 million unique TCR beta sequences derived from approximately 170 million T cells. Early release data held some 80 million unique TCRs from HLA-typed donors.

Study observations and caveats: Three chains tied to CMV proved CMV antigen-specific in vitro.

Researchers ran the PCR with 60 Vbeta and 13 Jbeta primers. Measured with immunoSEQ multiplex PCR; TCRdb has only the in-frame clones, and not every one. The data contain 110,000 or so clones, 76% of them singletons. This CDR3 has 16 residues. V was cut by 0 bases and J by 1 base, with 13 bases left in between. Germline loops: CDR1 SGHRS, CDR2 YFSETQ. Concerning this clone itself: The antigen is not known.

Sequencing was performed on PBMCs. V gene TRBV5-1 combines with J gene TRBJ1-1, with D uncertain. The sequence was collected from a woman aged 40 to 49 in good health and CMV-seropositive. Here the CDR3 reads CASSLVRGGWNTEAFF. Written as DNA, the CDR3 is TGCGCCAGCAGCTTGGTCCGGGGAGGATGGAACACTGAAGCTTTCTTT.